These 32 T cell receptor beta chains share one sample of origin, sequenced in a study of blood T cells in healthy people across ages. A J-beta primer mix and a sample-barcoded 5' primer were used in a second PCR of about 7 to 11 cycles. One entry per CDR3 protein results from TCRdb running MiXCR on the 5' RACE reads. The sample has 1.5 million to 2 million distinct CDR3 sequences; about 35% are singletons. Sequencing input: blood. Source of these receptors: a woman aged 25 to 39 in good health.

The genes are TRBV12-3 or TRBV12-4 and TRBJ2-1, with TRBD1 matching 8 bases. Trimming at V came to 6 bases and at J to 4 bases, leaving 5 bases not matched to a gene. The CDR3 runs 14 residues. This CDR3 reads CASSQGARYNEQFF. CDR3 DNA sequence: TGTGCCAGCAGCCAGGGGGCGCGATACAATGAGCAGTTCTTC.

Turning to this clonotype: Being one base from a much bigger clone, this may be a read error. This chain connects TRBV6-1 to TRBJ2-2; D not resolved. Germline CDR1 MNHNS, CDR2 SASEGT. The CDR3 consists of 13 residues. This CDR3 reads CGSTPSNTGELFF. CDR3 DNA: TGTGGCAGCACTCCCAGCAACACCGGGGAGCTGTTTTTT.

The V call is TRBV27, the J call TRBJ2-3; 11 bases align to TRBD2. The trim removed 5 bases at V and 3 bases at J, leaving 4 bases unmatched. The CDR3 is 15 residues long. The germline gives CDR1 MNHEY, CDR2 SMNVEV (reference sequence). CDR3 in amino acids: CASSAGLAATDTQYF. The CDR3 coding sequence is TGTGCCAGCAGTGCGGGACTAGCGGCGACAGATACGCAGTATTTT.

The rearrangement links TRBV7-6 to TRBJ2-7; 9 bases map to TRBD2. The CDR3 runs to 16 residues. V trimming: 5 bases; J trimming: 4 bases; junction bases outside the gene matches: 12. Germline-derived CDR1 and CDR2 are SGHVS and FNYEAQ. CDR3 residues: CASSTRAGGPKYEQYF. The CDR3 coding sequence is TGTGCCAGCAGCACGAGAGCGGGAGGCCCTAAGTACGAGCAGTACTTC.

This clonotype has only one observation. This chain uses TRBV5-1 with TRBJ1-2, with TRBD1 matching over 9 bases. The CDR3 runs to 15 residues. CDR1 and CDR2 from the germline V gene are SGHRS and YFSETQ. The ends lost 5 bases at V and 4 bases at J; junction bases unmatched: 9. The CDR3 bases are TGCGCCAGCAGACAGGGGGGACAGGGACCCTATGGCTACACCTTC. Translated, it gives CASRQGGQGPYGYTF.

This clonotype was detected only a few times. V usage is TRBV20-1 and J usage is TRBJ1-2; D is unresolved. Germline lookup yields CDR1 DFQATT and CDR2 SNEGSKA (reference sequence). Trimming left V 1 base short and J 7 bases short, with 10 bases between. The CDR3 is 12 amino acids. For the CDR3, the DNA is TGCAGTGCTAGAGGTGGAACCGGTGGCTACACCTTC. Amino acids: CSARGGTGGYTF.

This clonotype was counted once. This sequence joins TRBV2 and TRBJ2-5, with TRBD2 as a possible D gene (7 bases). Between the trimmed V and J ends, which lost 7 bases and 11 bases, there was a span of 17 bases. The CDR3 consists of 12 residues. From germline, CDR1 is SNHLY and CDR2 FYNNEI. CDR3 sequence: CASKIIGGEQYF. CDR3 coding DNA: TGTGCCAGCAAAATAATAGGGGGGGAGCAGTACTTC.

The chain uses TRBV20-1 and TRBJ1-2; D ambiguous. Germline CDR1 DFQATT, CDR2 SNEGSKA (reference sequence). Trimming left V 3 bases short and J 0 bases short, with 11 bases between. This CDR3 region has 14 residues. The CDR3 region is CSASRGNANYGYTF. CDR3 DNA: TGCAGTGCTAGTCGAGGGAATGCTAACTATGGCTACACCTTC.

The rearrangement links TRBV20-1 to TRBJ2-3; TRBD1 matches 11 bases. Per germline, CDR1 DFQATT and CDR2 SNEGSKA (reference sequence). The CDR3 has 14 residues. The V gene end was trimmed by 4 bases and the J gene end by 3 bases; junction bases not matched to a gene: 3. In nucleotides, the CDR3 is TGCAGTGCTATCCGGGACAGGGGGACAGATACGCAGTATTTT. The encoded protein is CSAIRDRGTDTQYF.

The chain recombines TRBV7-8 with TRBJ2-7; 7 bases match TRBD1. After removal of 1 base from V and 0 bases from J, the junction contained 3 bases not matched to a gene. The CDR3 loop spans 15 amino acids. CDR1 and CDR2 (germline): SGHVS, FQNEAQ. CDR3 nucleotide sequence: TGTGCCAGCAGCTTAGTTAAGGGGGCCTCCTACGAGCAGTACTTC. It is translated as CASSLVKGASYEQYF.

The genes are TRBV6-1 and TRBJ1-1; no definite D call. V was pared by 4 bases and J by 5 bases, with 14 bases between. CDR3 size: 14 residues. Germline V CDR1 and CDR2: MNHNS, SASEGT. CDR3 region: CASSATVGATEAFF. CDR3 nucleotide sequence: TGTGCCAGCAGTGCAACGGTGGGAGCGACTGAAGCTTTCTTT.

This clonotype has at least ten counts. The chain recombines TRBV4-2 with TRBJ2-5, with 15 bases identical to TRBD2. CDR1 and CDR2 (germline): LGHNA, YNFKEQ. The CDR3 has 17 amino acids. Trimming took 6 bases from V and 2 from J; bases not matched to a gene: 7. The CDR3 protein is CASSPGLAGGLQETQYF. The DNA of the CDR3 is TGTGCCAGCAGTCCCGGACTAGCGGGGGGGCTTCAAGAGACCCAGTACTTC.

This clonotype was seen a handful of times. The genes are TRBV6-5 and TRBJ2-5; TRBD2 might be the D (5 bases). The CDR3 is made up of 14 amino acids. Looked up from germline, CDR1 is MNHEY and CDR2 is SVGAGI. Trimming removed 6 bases at V and 4 bases at J, with 15 bases between. In nucleotides, the CDR3 is TGTGCCAGCAGACCGGGATCAAAAGGAGAGACCCAGTACTTC. It codes for CASRPGSKGETQYF.

This clonotype was detected ten times or more. The V gene is TRBV5-1, the J gene TRBJ2-5; D is ambiguous. Trimming shortened V by 1 base and J by 5 bases, and 9 bases separated the two germline ends. There are 13 residues in the CDR3. Germline CDR1 SGHRS, CDR2 YFSETQ. CDR3 nucleotide sequence: TGCGCCAGCAGCTTGAGGCCTTTGGAGACCCAGTACTTC. Its translation: CASSLRPLETQYF.

This clonotype was detected only a few times. This chain connects TRBV20-1 to TRBJ2-7, with 10 bases matching TRBD1. The germline V gene has CDR1 DFQATT and CDR2 SNEGSKA (reference sequence). The CDR3 length is 15 residues. Trimming at V came to 3 bases and at J to 2 bases, leaving 7 bases not matched to a gene. The chain's CDR3 is CSAREVGTGAYEQYF. The CDR3, as DNA: TGCAGTGCTAGGGAAGTGGGGACAGGGGCCTACGAGCAGTACTTC.

This clonotype has a count of ten or more. This chain links TRBV12-3 or TRBV12-4 with TRBJ1-2, with D unresolved. Trimming cost V 1 base and J 2 bases, with 5 bases left between them. CDR3 length: 13 residues. The CDR3 DNA reads TGTGCCAGCAGTTTAGTTCGGAACTATGGCTACACCTTC. This encodes CASSLVRNYGYTF.

The J gene is TRBJ1-1, the V gene TRBV4-1; 7 positions agree with TRBD1. Germline loops: CDR1 MGHRA, CDR2 YSYEKL. The CDR3 is 16 amino acids. V was clipped by 4 bases and J by 1 base; unmatched bases: 9. CDR3 coding DNA: TGCGCCAGCAGCCGCCCACAGGGGATGGCGAACACTGAAGCTTTCTTT. Its translation: CASSRPQGMANTEAFF.

The V and J genes are TRBV6-5 and TRBJ2-1, with 10 bases identical to TRBD1. Germline trimming cut 4 bases from V and 7 bases from J; bases unmatched to any gene: 13. Germline-derived CDR1 and CDR2 are MNHEY and SVGAGI. This CDR3 is built from 17 residues. The CDR3 coding sequence is TGTGCCAGCAGTTTCGCCCTGGGACAGGGGTTAGGGAATGAGCAGTTCTTC. Amino acid sequence: CASSFALGQGLGNEQFF.

A few counts support this clonotype. The J gene is TRBJ2-6, the V gene TRBV27; no firm D call. Germline V CDR1 and CDR2: MNHEY, SMNVEV (reference sequence). The CDR3 has 17 amino acids. The V gene lost 6 bases and the J gene lost 0 bases, with 15 bases spanning the gap. This CDR3 is CASSHYLTGSGANVLTF. CDR3 in DNA: TGTGCCAGCAGCCATTACTTGACGGGCTCTGGGGCCAACGTCCTGACTTTC.

This clonotype was observed a handful of times. This sequence joins TRBV4-1 and TRBJ2-3; D might be TRBD1 (5 bases). V lost 0 bases to trimming and J lost 8 bases, with 18 bases between them. There are 16 residues in the CDR3. Germline loops: CDR1 MGHRA, CDR2 YSYEKL. The CDR3, as DNA: TGCGCCAGCAGCCAAGATACAGGTCTCGCGAGGCTTACGCAGTATTTT. Protein sequence: CASSQDTGLARLTQYF.

About this clonotype itself: The germline gene is not matched at one end of the junction; a read error may be the cause. This chain links TRBV28 with TRBJ2-4; no firm D call. The CDR3 runs 14 residues. CDR1 MDHEN and CDR2 SYDVKM come from the germline V gene. The CDR3 loop is CAGSFEPLGNIQYF. DNA for the CDR3: TGTGCCGGCAGTTTCGAACCTCTCGGGAACATTCAGTACTTC.

This chain uses TRBV5-1 with TRBJ2-1, with 13 bases aligning to TRBD2. Germline CDR1 is SGHRS and CDR2 is YFSETQ. The CDR3 totals 19 residues. With 0 bases clipped from V and 1 base from J, the junction kept 7 bases outside the gene matches. CDR3 sequence reads: CASSLGLAGGVGSYNEQFF. As DNA, the CDR3 is TGCGCCAGCAGCTTGGGACTAGCGGGAGGCGTAGGATCCTACAATGAGCAGTTCTTC.

The chain carries TRBV6-6 and TRBJ2-3; D remains ambiguous. In germline, CDR1 is MNHNY, CDR2 SVGAGI (reference sequence). The CDR3 consists of 15 residues. The germline V and J ends were trimmed by 0 bases and 5 bases, with 12 bases remaining between them. The CDR3 loop is CASSYSTAAQDTQYF. The CDR3 DNA sequence: TGTGCCAGCAGTTACTCGACTGCCGCACAAGATACGCAGTATTTT.

This clonotype turned up a few times. The genes are TRBV27 and TRBJ2-4; D could derive from TRBD1 or TRBD2 (5 bases each). V was shortened by 5 bases and J by 6 bases, with 14 bases between the two germline ends. Germline V gene lookup returns CDR1 MNHEY and CDR2 SMNVEV (reference sequence). This CDR3 comprises 14 residues. Here the CDR3 reads CASSPSGTVNIQYF. As DNA, the CDR3 is TGTGCCAGCAGTCCATCCGGGACCGTAAACATTCAGTACTTC.

In regard to this clonotype: Its ends do not fully match the called genes, so a read error is possible. The chain couples TRBV9 to TRBJ2-3, with TRBD2 identical over 7 bases. The CDR3 runs to 15 residues. Germline V gives CDR1 SGDLS, CDR2 YYNGEE. The CDR3 reads CVSSVERGATDTQYF. The DNA of the CDR3 is TGTGTCAGCAGCGTAGAGCGGGGCGCGACAGATACGCAGTATTTT.

This clonotype was recorded at least ten times. The chain joins TRBV9 to TRBJ2-5; D not resolved. The CDR3 runs 14 residues. The germline gives CDR1 SGDLS, CDR2 YYNGEE. Trimming pared 6 bases from V and 3 bases from J, leaving 15 bases between. The CDR3, as DNA: TGTGCCAGCATACTCTTAAGGGCCGAAGAGACCCAGTACTTC. This translates into CASILLRAEETQYF.

CDR3 nucleotide sequence: TGTGCCATCAGTGAGTCTCGGATAATCGGCGGGGGTTACGAGCAGTACTTC. It codes for CAISESRIIGGGYEQYF. The rearrangement joins TRBV10-3 to TRBJ2-7, with TRBD2 matching over 7 bases. The CDR3 covers 17 residues. The germline V gene encodes CDR1 ENHRY and CDR2 SYGVKD. With V trimmed by 0 bases and J by 4 bases, 12 bases remained unmatched.

The chain carries TRBV20-1 and TRBJ2-3; 7 positions match TRBD2. Losses at the gene ends were 5 bases for V and 1 base for J; bases not matched to a gene: 9. In germline, CDR1 is DFQATT, CDR2 SNEGSKA (reference sequence). CDR3 length equals 15 residues. The CDR3 sequence is CSAGHGLVRTDTQYF. In nucleotides, the CDR3 is TGCAGTGCTGGGCACGGACTAGTGCGCACAGATACGCAGTATTTT.

The rearrangement links TRBV28 to TRBJ2-7; D not certain. The CDR3 has 17 amino acids. Trimming shortened V by 3 bases and J by 0 bases, and 18 bases separated the two germline ends. CDR1 is MDHEN and CDR2 is SYDVKM in the germline V gene. CDR3 region: CASSFNRVKTDSYEQYF. CDR3 sequence (DNA): TGTGCCAGCAGTTTTAACCGCGTCAAAACGGACTCCTACGAGCAGTACTTC.

The genes are TRBV20-1 and TRBJ2-3, with 14 bases lining up with TRBD2. The CDR3 totals 16 residues. With 7 bases clipped from V and 5 bases from J, the junction kept 11 bases outside the gene matches. Germline CDR1 DFQATT, CDR2 SNEGSKA (reference sequence). CDR3 sequence reads: CSVETSGRAGGDTQYF. Written as DNA, the CDR3 is TGCAGTGTAGAGACTAGCGGGAGGGCCGGGGGAGATACGCAGTATTTT.

This clonotype was detected only a few times. The CDR3 DNA reads TGTGCCAGCAGTGACCTGGATGGACTAGCGGGAGGTCGGCTGTACGAGCAGTACTTC. Translation: CASSDLDGLAGGRLYEQYF. This sequence joins TRBV28 and TRBJ2-7; 14 bases are a match to TRBD2. The germline CDR1 and CDR2 sequences are MDHEN and SYDVKM. The CDR3 runs 19 residues. With 5 bases clipped from V and 4 bases from J, the junction kept 16 bases outside the gene matches.

The chain recombines TRBV5-1 with TRBJ1-2; 8 nucleotides line up with TRBD1. Germline V gene data show CDR1 as SGHRS and CDR2 as YFSETQ. The CDR3 runs 15 residues. The junction had 5 bases not matched to a gene; V was cut back by 4 bases and J by 0 bases. DNA of the CDR3: TGCGCCAGCAGCAACGGACAGGGAGCTAACTATGGCTACACCTTC. Its protein is CASSNGQGANYGYTF.